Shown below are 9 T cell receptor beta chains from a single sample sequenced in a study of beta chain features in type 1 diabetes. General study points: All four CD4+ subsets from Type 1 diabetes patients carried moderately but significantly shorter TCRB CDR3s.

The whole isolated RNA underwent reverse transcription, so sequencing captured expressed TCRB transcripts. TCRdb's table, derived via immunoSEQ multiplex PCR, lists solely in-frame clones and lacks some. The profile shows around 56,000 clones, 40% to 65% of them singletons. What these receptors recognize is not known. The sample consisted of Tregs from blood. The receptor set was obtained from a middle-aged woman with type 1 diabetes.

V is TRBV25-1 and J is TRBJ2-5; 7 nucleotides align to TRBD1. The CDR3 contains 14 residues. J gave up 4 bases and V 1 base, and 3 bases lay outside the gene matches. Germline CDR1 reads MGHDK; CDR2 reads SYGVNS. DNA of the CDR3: TGTGCCAGCAGTGAATCGAGGGGGCGAGAGACCCAGTACTTC. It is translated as CASSESRGRETQYF.

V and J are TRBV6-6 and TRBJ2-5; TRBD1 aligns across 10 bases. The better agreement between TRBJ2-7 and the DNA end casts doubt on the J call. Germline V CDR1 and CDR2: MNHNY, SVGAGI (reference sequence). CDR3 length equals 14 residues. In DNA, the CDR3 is TGTGCCAGCAGGGGACAGGGGAGCTCCTACGAGCAGTACTTC. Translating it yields CASRGQGSSYEQYF.

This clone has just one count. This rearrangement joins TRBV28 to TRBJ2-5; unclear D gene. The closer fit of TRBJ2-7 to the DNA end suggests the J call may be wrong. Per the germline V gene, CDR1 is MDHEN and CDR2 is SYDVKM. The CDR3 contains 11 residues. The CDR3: CASSFRYEQYF. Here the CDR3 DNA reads TGTGCCAGCAGTTTTAGATACGAGCAGTACTTC.

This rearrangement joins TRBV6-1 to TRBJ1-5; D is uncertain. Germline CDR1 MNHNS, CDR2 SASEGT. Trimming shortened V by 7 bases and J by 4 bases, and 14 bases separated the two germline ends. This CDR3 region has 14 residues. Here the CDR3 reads CASIVLTGNQPQHF. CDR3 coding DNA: TGTGCCAGCATTGTCCTGACCGGGAATCAGCCCCAGCATTTT.

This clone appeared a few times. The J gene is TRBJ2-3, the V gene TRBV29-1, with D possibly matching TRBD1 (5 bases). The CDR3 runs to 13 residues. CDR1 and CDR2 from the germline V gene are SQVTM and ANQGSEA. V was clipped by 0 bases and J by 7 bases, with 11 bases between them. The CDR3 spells CSVEDYRSHTQYF. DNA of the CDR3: TGCAGCGTTGAAGATTACAGGAGCCATACGCAGTATTTT.

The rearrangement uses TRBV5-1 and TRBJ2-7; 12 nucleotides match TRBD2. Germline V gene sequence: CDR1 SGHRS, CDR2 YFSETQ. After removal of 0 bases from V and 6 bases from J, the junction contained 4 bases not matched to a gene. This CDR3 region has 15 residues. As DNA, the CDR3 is TGCGCCAGCAGCTTGGGACTAGCGGGGGCCGCCGAGCAGTACTTC. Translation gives CASSLGLAGAAEQYF. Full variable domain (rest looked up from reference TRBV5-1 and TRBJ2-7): KAGVTQTPRYLIKTRGQQVTLSCSPISGHRSVSWYQQTPGQGLQFLFEYFSETQRNKGNFPGRFSGRQFSNSRSEMNVSTLELGDSALYLCASSLGLAGAAEQYFGPGTRLTVT.

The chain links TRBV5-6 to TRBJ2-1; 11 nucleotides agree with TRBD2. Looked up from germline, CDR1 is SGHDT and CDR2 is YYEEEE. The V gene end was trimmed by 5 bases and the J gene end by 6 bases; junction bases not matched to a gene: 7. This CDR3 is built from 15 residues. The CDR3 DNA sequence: TGTGCCAGCAGTCGAGGACTAGCGGGCCTCAATGAGCAGTTCTTC. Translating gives CASSRGLAGLNEQFF.

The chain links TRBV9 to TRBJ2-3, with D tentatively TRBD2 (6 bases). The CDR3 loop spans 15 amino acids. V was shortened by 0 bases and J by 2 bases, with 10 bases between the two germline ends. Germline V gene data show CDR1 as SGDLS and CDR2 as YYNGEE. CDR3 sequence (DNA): TGTGCCAGCAGCGTAGGGCTAGCGCTCACAGATACGCAGTATTTT. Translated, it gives CASSVGLALTDTQYF.

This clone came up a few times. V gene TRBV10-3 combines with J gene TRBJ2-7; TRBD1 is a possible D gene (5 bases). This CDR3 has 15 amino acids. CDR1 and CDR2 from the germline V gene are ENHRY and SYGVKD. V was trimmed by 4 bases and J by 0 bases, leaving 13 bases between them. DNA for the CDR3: TGTGCCATCAGTGCAAGGGGCCCCAGCTCCTACGAGCAGTACTTC. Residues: CAISARGPSSYEQYF.